Listed here are 12 T cell receptor beta chains from one sample, sequenced in a study of control samples from healthy donors and cancer patients. Profiling relied on immunoSEQ multiplex PCR, and the TCRdb table lists in-frame clones only, not all of them. Here the sample spans over 70,000 clones, 85% to 90% being singletons. The sequenced material came from blood. The source is a woman aged 60-75 years in good health.

The chain couples TRBV5-1 to TRBJ1-2; D gene ambiguous. V was trimmed by 1 base and J by 5 bases, leaving 9 bases between them. The CDR3 has 13 amino acids. Germline lookup yields CDR1 SGHRS and CDR2 YFSETQ. The CDR3 is CASSLTASYGYTF. CDR3 nucleotide sequence: TGCGCCAGCAGCTTGACCGCTTCTTATGGCTACACCTTC.

The J gene is TRBJ1-1, the V gene TRBV5-6; D is possibly TRBD1 (5 bases). CDR1 SGHDT and CDR2 YYEEEE come from the germline V gene. Trimming took off 2 bases at V and 0 bases at J, with 8 bases between the two ends. The CDR3 totals 14 residues. The CDR3 DNA reads TGTGCCAGCAGCTTCGGGGACCTGAACACTGAAGCTTTCTTT. It translates to CASSFGDLNTEAFF.

V and J are TRBV2 and TRBJ2-7, with 7 bases aligning to TRBD1. The V gene end was trimmed by 8 bases and the J gene end by 13 bases; junction bases not matched to a gene: 2. The CDR3 has 8 residues. CDR1 is SNHLY, CDR2 FYNNEI, per germline. For the CDR3, the DNA is TGTGCCAGCGGGACAGCCTACTTC. Protein: CASGTAYF.

The chain recombines TRBV3-1 (or the pseudogene TRBV3-2) with TRBJ2-7; 8 positions agree with TRBD2. From germline, CDR1 is LGHDT and CDR2 YNNKEL (reference sequence). The V segment lost 4 bases and the J segment 2 bases; nucleotides outside the gene matches: 4. The CDR3 runs 14 residues. This CDR3 is CASSLSGAAYEQYF. CDR3 coding DNA: TGTGCCAGCAGCCTTAGCGGGGCTGCCTACGAGCAGTACTTC.

The chain combines TRBV10-3 with TRBJ1-1, with 12 bases lining up with TRBD1. V lost 6 bases and J lost 4; bases outside the gene matches: 6. CDR1 and CDR2 (germline): ENHRY, SYGVKD. The CDR3 has 15 residues. The CDR3 protein is CAIRSGTGGGTEAFF. The CDR3 DNA reads TGTGCCATCAGATCCGGGACAGGGGGCGGCACTGAAGCTTTCTTT.

This chain uses TRBV5-4 with TRBJ2-1; 7 bases are shared with TRBD1. Per germline, CDR1 SGHNT and CDR2 YYREEE (reference sequence). J lost 0 bases, V lost 1 base, and 10 bases had no gene match. The CDR3 totals 18 residues. CDR3 sequence: CASSLSPTGVRSYNEQFF. In DNA form, the CDR3 reads TGTGCCAGCAGCTTGTCGCCCACAGGGGTTCGCTCCTACAATGAGCAGTTCTTC.

This clone came up a few times. The gene calls are TRBV28 and TRBJ1-6, with a weak D call TRBD1 (5 bases). CDR3 length: 13 amino acids. Per the germline V gene, CDR1 is MDHEN and CDR2 is SYDVKM. The V and J ends lost 8 bases and 5 bases respectively, with 10 bases between them. The CDR3 bases are TGTGCCAGCTACAGGACGGATAATTCACCCCTCCACTTT. Translated: CASYRTDNSPLHF.

The table lists this clone with a few counts. The chain carries TRBV6-1 and TRBJ2-3; no clear D gene. The CDR3 spans 15 residues. V was clipped by 2 bases and J by 0 bases, with 9 bases between them. The V gene's germline CDR1 is MNHNS and CDR2 SASEGT. The CDR3 DNA is TGTGCCAGCAGTGAACGAGCCCGGAGCACAGATACGCAGTATTTT. Its translation is CASSERARSTDTQYF.

The CDR3 is CASSQVGGAATDTQYF. The DNA of the CDR3 is TGTGCCAGCAGCCAAGTAGGTGGAGCGGCCACAGATACGCAGTATTTT. The chain carries TRBV14 and TRBJ2-3; tentatively, D is TRBD2 (5 bases). The V and J ends lost 1 base and 2 bases respectively, with 13 bases between them. Germline V gene lookup returns CDR1 SGHDN and CDR2 FVKESK. The CDR3 is 16 amino acids.

The J gene is TRBJ2-1, the V gene TRBV6-2 or TRBV6-3, with 12 bases identical to TRBD2. The CDR3 extends over 19 amino acids. CDR1 and CDR2 (germline): MNHEY, SVGEGT. Losses at the gene ends were 0 bases for V and 0 bases for J; bases not matched to a gene: 6. CDR3 coding DNA: TGTGCCAGCAGTTACTCCCCACTAGCGGGAGGCCCCTCCTACAATGAGCAGTTCTTC. Translation: CASSYSPLAGGPSYNEQFF.

The chain joins TRBV12-3 or TRBV12-4 to TRBJ2-1, with D possibly TRBD2 on 5 matching bases. V lost 2 bases to trimming and J lost 12 bases, with 14 bases between them. The CDR3 extends over 13 amino acids. The CDR3 DNA reads TGTGCCAGCAGTTTATTCTATAGCGATGGGCAGTTCTTC. Its translation is CASSLFYSDGQFF.

The DNA for the CDR3 is TGTGCCAGCAGCGTAGAGGAAAAACTGTTTTTT. Its protein is CASSVEEKLFF. The gene calls are TRBV9 and TRBJ1-4, with D hard to call. V shed 0 bases and J shed 8 bases, with 2 bases lying between them. The CDR3 has 11 residues. Per germline, CDR1 SGDLS and CDR2 YYNGEE.